The 17 T cell receptor beta chains reported below all come from one sample, sequenced in a study of molecular identifiers for immune sequencing clone quantification. One entry per CDR3 protein results from TCRdb running MiXCR on the PCR reads. The sample consists of about 36,000 distinct CDR3 sequences, around 20% of them appearing once. Material: naive CD8+ T cells from blood, with Jurkat cell RNA spiked in. Described subset: FACS-sorted CD8+CD4-CCR7+CD45RA+ naive T cells. The receptors stem from a human donor in good health. Some libraries in this study had Jurkat cell RNA spiked in.

This clonotype was detected many times. The V gene is TRBV9, the J gene TRBJ2-2; 9 nucleotides align to TRBD2. This CDR3 spans 16 amino acids. J lost 6 bases, V lost 0 bases, and 6 bases had no gene match. CDR1 and CDR2 from the germline V gene are SGDLS and YYNGEE. The chain's CDR3 is CASSVEVAGVAGELFF. CDR3 sequence (DNA): TGTGCCAGCAGCGTAGAGGTAGCGGGAGTGGCCGGGGAGCTGTTTTTT.

This clonotype is termed medium-sized. CDR3 DNA: TGCAATCGACAGCTCAACACAGATACGCAGTATTTT. It codes for CNRQLNTDTQYF. The chain links TRBV20-1 to TRBJ2-3; a weak D match, TRBD1 (5 bases). The CDR3 contains 12 residues. The germline gives CDR1 DFQATT, CDR2 SNEGSKA (reference sequence).

As to this clonotype: This may stem from a read error, because a much larger clone lies one nucleotide away. V is TRBV4-1 and J is TRBJ2-2; possibly TRBD1 for D (6 bases). The CDR3 totals 16 residues. The V gene lost 1 base and the J gene lost 7 bases, with 16 bases spanning the gap. CDR1 and CDR2 (germline): MGHRA, YSYEKL. The CDR3 DNA reads TGCGCCAGCAGCCAAGTCAGGGACATACGGAACGGGGAGCTGTTTTTT. Translation gives CASSQVRDIRNGELFF.

This clonotype was seen ten or more times. The chain joins TRBV7-2 to TRBJ2-5; TRBD2 agrees at 12 bases. V shed 1 base, J shed 2 bases, and the junction held 17 bases outside the gene matches. Germline V gene lookup returns CDR1 SGHTA and CDR2 FQGNSA. CDR3 size: 21 residues. The CDR3 is CASSLVLLAGGPPPSQETQYF. The CDR3 bases are TGTGCCAGCAGCTTAGTTCTGCTAGCGGGAGGGCCGCCACCCAGTCAAGAGACCCAGTACTTC.

This clonotype showed up just a few times. This chain connects TRBV28 to TRBJ2-3; unclear D gene. This CDR3 is built from 14 residues. In germline, CDR1 is MDHEN, CDR2 SYDVKM. V shed 6 bases and J shed 0 bases, with 10 bases lying between them. The CDR3 spells CASSPFESTDTQYF. CDR3 DNA: TGTGCCAGCAGCCCCTTTGAGAGCACAGATACGCAGTATTTT.

This clonotype has ten or more counts. This rearrangement joins TRBV9 to TRBJ1-2, with D perhaps TRBD1 (5 bases). The length of the CDR3 is 11 residues. Germline assignment: CDR1 SGDLS and CDR2 YYNGEE. V lost 6 bases and J 7 bases, leaving 10 bases between the germline ends. CDR3 nucleotide sequence: TGTGCCAGCACGGGGGGGAGTGGCTACACCTTC. Its translation: CASTGGSGYTF.

This clonotype was detected ten times or more. The chain carries TRBV29-1 and TRBJ2-1, with a tentative D call TRBD2 (6 bases). Between the trimmed V and J ends, which lost 6 bases and 5 bases, there was a span of 17 bases. Germline CDR1 SQVTM, CDR2 ANQGSEA. The CDR3 is made up of 14 amino acids. CDR3 residues: CSVPLGTSNNEQFF. CDR3 nucleotides: TGCAGCGTCCCACTGGGGACTTCCAACAATGAGCAGTTCTTC.

The chain combines TRBV9 with TRBJ2-1, with 9 bases fitting TRBD1. The germline V gene has CDR1 SGDLS and CDR2 YYNGEE. V trimming: 3 bases; J trimming: 9 bases; junction bases outside the gene matches: 10. CDR3 length: 15 amino acids. The CDR3, as DNA: TGTGCCAGCAGCGCCCGGGACAGGGCTGAGGGTGAGCAGTTCTTC. It codes for CASSARDRAEGEQFF.

This clonotype was found many times. The chain has TRBV12-3 or TRBV12-4 and TRBJ2-2; unclear D gene. The length of the CDR3 is 14 residues. Trimming removed 3 bases from V and 7 bases from J, with 12 bases in between. Here the CDR3 DNA reads TGTGCCAGCAGTTTCCGGCAGGAGATCGGGGAGCTGTTTTTT. Protein: CASSFRQEIGELFF.

As concerns this clonotype: A read error may explain this, as a much larger clone is one base away. The V call is TRBV29-1, the J call TRBJ1-1; D unresolved. Germline-derived CDR1 and CDR2 are SQVTM and ANQGSEA. The CDR3 has 11 residues. This CDR3 reads CGVARNTEAFF. CDR3 nucleotide sequence: TGCGGCGTTGCTCGGAACACTGAAGCTTTCTTT.

This clonotype was counted between two and nine times. The rearrangement links TRBV28 to TRBJ2-3, with D possibly being TRBD2 (6 bases). V lost 1 base and J 4 bases, leaving 12 bases between the germline ends. This CDR3 is 15 amino acids long. The germline gives CDR1 MDHEN, CDR2 SYDVKM. The CDR3: CASSLLVGGADTQYF. DNA for the CDR3: TGTGCCAGCAGTTTATTGGTGGGCGGGGCAGATACGCAGTATTTT.

Ten or more counts support this clonotype. The V and J genes are TRBV27 and TRBJ2-1; TRBD2 aligns across 10 bases. Unmatched junction bases numbered 5, after V lost 6 bases and J lost 0 bases. The germline gives CDR1 MNHEY, CDR2 SMNVEV (reference sequence). The CDR3 length is 16 residues. The CDR3 region is CASRTGTSVSYNEQFF. In DNA form, the CDR3 reads TGTGCCAGCAGAACCGGGACTAGCGTCTCCTACAATGAGCAGTTCTTC.

This clonotype was recorded at least ten times. The CDR3: CASSQVRVESETQYF. The CDR3 nucleotides read TGCGCCAGCAGCCAAGTTCGGGTTGAATCGGAGACCCAGTACTTC. The rearrangement joins TRBV4-1 to TRBJ2-5; unclear D gene. The CDR3 sequence is 15 residues long. V lost 1 base, J lost 5 bases, and 14 bases lay in between. Germline V lookup: CDR1 MGHRA, CDR2 YSYEKL.

The chain carries TRBV6-5 and TRBJ2-5, with a tentative D call TRBD1 (7 bases). CDR1 and CDR2 (germline): MNHEY, SVGAGI. Trimming left V 6 bases short and J 6 bases short, with 17 bases between. The CDR3 runs 14 residues. CDR3 sequence (DNA): TGTGCCAGCAGCACCAGACCAGGGGGGAAGACCCAGTACTTC. It encodes CASSTRPGGKTQYF.

In the case of this clonotype: A much more abundant neighbour one base away suggests this may be a read error. The chain couples TRBV28 to TRBJ2-1, with D unresolved. Germline V CDR1 and CDR2: MDHEN, SYDVKM. Trimming removed 11 bases from V and 4 bases from J, with 12 bases in between. The CDR3 contains 12 residues. CDR3 coding DNA: TGTGCCGGCACGCCCGGGTACAATGAGCAGTTCTTC. Translating it yields CAGTPGYNEQFF.

The V and J genes are TRBV6-5 and TRBJ1-2, with 7 bases identical to TRBD1. V shed 5 bases, J shed 4 bases, and the junction held 7 bases outside the gene matches. The CDR3 consists of 14 residues. Germline V gives CDR1 MNHEY, CDR2 SVGAGI. The CDR3 region has the DNA TGTGCCAGCAGTCCGCAGGGGGGAAGCTATGGCTACACCTTC. Translation: CASSPQGGSYGYTF.

Ten or more counts support this clonotype. The CDR3 protein is CASRAGTGAGANVLTF. Here the CDR3 DNA reads TGTGCCAGCAGAGCTGGGACAGGGGCCGGGGCCAACGTCCTGACTTTC. The chain joins TRBV7-9 to TRBJ2-6, with 10 positions matching TRBD1. Unmatched junction bases numbered 6, after V lost 6 bases and J lost 4 bases. The CDR3 loop spans 16 amino acids. Germline values: CDR1 SEHNR, CDR2 FQNEAQ (reference sequence).